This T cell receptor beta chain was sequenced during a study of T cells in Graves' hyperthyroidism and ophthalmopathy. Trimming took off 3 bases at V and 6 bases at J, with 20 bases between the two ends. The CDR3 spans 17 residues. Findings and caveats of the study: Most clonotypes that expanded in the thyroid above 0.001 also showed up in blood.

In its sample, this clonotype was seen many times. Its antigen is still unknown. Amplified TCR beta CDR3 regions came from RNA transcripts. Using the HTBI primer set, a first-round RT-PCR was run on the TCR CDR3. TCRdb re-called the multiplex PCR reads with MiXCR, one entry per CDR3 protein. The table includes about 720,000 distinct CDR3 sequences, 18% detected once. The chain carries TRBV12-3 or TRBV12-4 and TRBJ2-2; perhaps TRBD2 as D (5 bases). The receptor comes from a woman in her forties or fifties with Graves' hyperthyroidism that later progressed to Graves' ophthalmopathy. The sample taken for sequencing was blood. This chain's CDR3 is CASSFPRREGKAGELFF. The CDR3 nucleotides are TGTGCCAGCAGTTTCCCCCGCCGTGAGGGCAAGGCCGGGGAGCTGTTTTTT.